The rows below give T cell receptor beta chains drawn from one sample of a study of blood T cell repertoires in COVID-19. This table comes from immunoSEQ multiplex PCR, and its TCRdb copy is limited to in-frame clones, with some not included. The sample has some 190,000 clones, about 70% seen once. The sequencing input was peripheral blood. The receptor source for this set is a woman in her forties or fifties with active or convalescent COVID-19. CDR3s include the opening cysteine and the closing phenylalanine or tryptophan. Each record gives: CDR3 protein, CDR3 length, V gene.

CDR3aa: CASSPAARGSNTGELFF
len: 17
v_gene: TRBV4-1

CDR3aa: CASSPRGGWFQHF
len: 13
v_gene: TRBV18

CDR3aa: CASSLLGGRFSSYNEQFF
len: 18
v_gene: TRBV7-2

CDR3aa: CASRDSGRAQEQYF
len: 14
v_gene: TRBV19

CDR3aa: CASSPQAYYGYTF
len: 13
v_gene: TRBV27

CDR3aa: CASTIRGFADEQYF
len: 14
v_gene: TRBV28

CDR3aa: CSARAGTVLFF
len: 11
v_gene: TRBV20-1

CDR3aa: CASSRGQGGTQYF
len: 13
v_gene: TRBV14

CDR3aa: CASSIGGYSYEQYF
len: 14
v_gene: TRBV19

CDR3aa: CASSLTGNMNTEAFF
len: 15
v_gene: TRBV5-1

CDR3aa: CASSQVPSGGQETQYF
len: 16
v_gene: TRBV4-1

CDR3aa: CAISEDRPNQPQHF
len: 14
v_gene: TRBV10-3

CDR3aa: CASSMRRGQGANEQFF
len: 16
v_gene: TRBV19

CDR3aa: CASSEARPPTGGSYNEQFF
len: 19
v_gene: TRBV6-1

CDR3aa: CAWSAVNSGNTIYF
len: 14
v_gene: TRBV30

CDR3aa: CASSVGLAGGEDTQYF
len: 16
v_gene: TRBV7-8

CDR3aa: CASSLGQASNYGYTF
len: 15
v_gene: TRBV5-1

CDR3aa: CASSLAGGGNQPQHF
len: 15
v_gene: TRBV7-8

CDR3aa: CASSVGKGQDTQYF
len: 14
v_gene: TRBV9

CDR3aa: CASSVKTGIEAFF
len: 13
v_gene: TRBV3-1/TRBV3-2

CDR3aa: CASSSGLRLGTDTQYF
len: 16
v_gene: TRBV28

CDR3aa: CASSLGFSGGASNEQFF
len: 17
v_gene: TRBV5-5

CDR3aa: CASSPGGYTTYEQYF
len: 15
v_gene: TRBV7-2

CDR3aa: CASSSRQVNEQFF
len: 13
v_gene: TRBV7-9

CDR3aa: CASSPTVNTEAFF
len: 13
v_gene: TRBV11-1

CDR3aa: CASSVERDTGELFF
len: 14
v_gene: TRBV9

CDR3aa: CASRPSGSSYEQYF
len: 14
v_gene: TRBV3-1/TRBV3-2

CDR3aa: CASSIGTGGDEQYF
len: 14
v_gene: TRBV7-8

CDR3aa: CAIRTDRARNEQYF
len: 14
v_gene: TRBV10-3

CDR3aa: CASSLGRDQPQHF
len: 13
v_gene: TRBV7-2

CDR3aa: CASSLEQVSYNEQFF
len: 15
v_gene: TRBV7-2

CDR3aa: CASRLDFDREDQPQHF
len: 16
v_gene: TRBV12-2

CDR3aa: CASSIRGQGNEKLFF
len: 15
v_gene: TRBV19

CDR3aa: CAISTGVETQYF
len: 12
v_gene: TRBV10-3

CDR3aa: CASSVTGGNQPQHF
len: 14
v_gene: TRBV7-9

CDR3aa: CASSYGGGSNYGYTF
len: 15
v_gene: TRBV6-6

CDR3aa: CASSQTGVGEKLFF
len: 14
v_gene: TRBV5-8

CDR3aa: CASSSQPGRWVEQFF
len: 15
v_gene: TRBV7-2

CDR3aa: CASSHPTGLGTEAFF
len: 15
v_gene: TRBV4-3

CDR3aa: CASSVVERNSPLHF
len: 14
v_gene: TRBV9

CDR3aa: CASSQDITGGLKTQYF
len: 16
v_gene: TRBV4-2

CDR3aa: CASSADRGPENEQFF
len: 15
v_gene: TRBV6-5

CDR3aa: CAISRTSGMYEQYF
len: 14
v_gene: TRBV10-3

CDR3aa: CASRGLYGQPQHF
len: 13
v_gene: TRBV2